These T cell receptor beta chains were read from a single sample in a study of blood T cell repertoires in COVID-19. The method was immunoSEQ multiplex PCR; TCRdb's version includes in-frame clones alone and lacks a portion of them. The sample lists about 82,000 clones; around four fifths were seen once. Sequencing used peripheral blood. These receptor sequences come from a man in his 60s with COVID-19, enrolled during active disease. The CDR3 runs from the conserved cysteine through the conserved F or W. Each record gives: clone size, J gene, D gene, V gene, CDR3 DNA, CDR3 protein. The D gene is left open where the match is weak. Clone size is given for some rows only: seen once, a few or many times, or a class if the clone is expanded.

- TRBJ2-5 TRBD1 TRBV6-5 TGTGCCAGCAGTTGGACAGGGGAACAAGAGACCCAGTACTTC CASSWTGEQETQYF
once TRBJ1-4 - TRBV7-2 TGTGCCAGCAGCTTAGACGGGGGGCACGAAAAACTGTTTTTT CASSLDGGHEKLFF
few TRBJ2-7 - TRBV3-1/TRBV3-2 TGTGCCAGCAGCCAAGGGGTACAGACCTACGAGCAGTACTTC CASSQGVQTYEQYF
- TRBJ1-4 TRBD1 TRBV6-1 TGTGCCAGCAGTGCCGACAGGGCAAGGGATCGTGAAAAACTGTTTTTT CASSADRARDREKLFF
- TRBJ2-3 - TRBV7-2 TGTGCCAGCAGCCCCCAGACGCGGAGGACAGATACGCAGTATTTT CASSPQTRRTDTQYF
few TRBJ2-2 TRBD1 TRBV19 TGTGCCAGTAGACAGGGGATCAGGGAGCTGTTTTTT CASRQGIRELFF
- TRBJ2-7 TRBD1 TRBV5-1 TGCGCCAGCAGCGACCGGACAGGGGGCTACGAGCAGTACTTC CASSDRTGGYEQYF
- TRBJ2-5 - TRBV9 TGTGCCAGCAGCGTAGCAGGCAGGCAAGAGACCCAGTACTTC CASSVAGRQETQYF
few TRBJ2-5 - TRBV14 TGTGCGAGGGGGGGAGCTATCCAAGAGACCCAGTACTTC CARGGAIQETQYF
- TRBJ1-2 - TRBV25-1 TGTGCCAGCAGTGCAGGACATTTTTATGGCTACACCTTC CASSAGHFYGYTF
- TRBJ1-5 TRBD1 TRBV7-8 TGTGCCAGCAGCTTAGATTATATTGGACAGGGCAGCAATCAGCCCCAGCATTTT CASSLDYIGQGSNQPQHF
- TRBJ2-5 TRBD1 TRBV7-9 TGTGCCAGCAGCAGAAGGACAGGGGGCTGGGTAGGAGAGACCCAGTACTTC CASSRRTGGWVGETQYF
- TRBJ1-1 TRBD1 TRBV2 TGTGCCAGCTACAGGGGGCTGGGAGCTTTCTTT CASYRGLGAFF
- TRBJ2-1 TRBD1 TRBV2 TGTGCCAGCAGCAGACAGGGTACTCTGAATGAGCAGTTCTTC CASSRQGTLNEQFF
- TRBJ2-7 - TRBV5-1 TGCGCCAGCAGCTTACAGGGCGGCGAGCAGTACTTC CASSLQGGEQYF
- TRBJ2-1 - TRBV11-1 TGTGCCAGCACCCTGGACTCGGCTACCTACAATGAGCAGTTCTTC CASTLDSATYNEQFF
- TRBJ1-4 TRBD1 TRBV2 TGTGCCAGCGGGAGTGGACAGGGCCTGAATGAAAAACTGTTTTTT CASGSGQGLNEKLFF
- TRBJ1-6 - TRBV7-8 TGTGCCAGCAGCTCAGACAGCTCCTATAATTCACCCCTCCACTTT CASSSDSSYNSPLHF
once TRBJ2-7 TRBD2 TRBV18 TGTGCCAGCTCACCTTTGGGACTAGCTAACGAGCAGTACTTC CASSPLGLANEQYF
- TRBJ1-1 - TRBV21-1 TGTGCCAGCAGCAAAGCACAGGGCGAGAACACTGAAGCTTTCTTT CASSKAQGENTEAFF
- TRBJ1-1 - TRBV18 TGTGCCAGCTCACCCAGGGTCTCGCTCACTGAAGCTTTCTTT CASSPRVSLTEAFF
- TRBJ1-5 - TRBV7-2 TGTGCCAGCAGCTCCATGGGAGGGGGAGGCCAGCCCCAGCATTTT CASSSMGGGGQPQHF
- TRBJ2-1 TRBD2 TRBV15 TGTGCCACCAGCGACCCGAGACTAGCGGGACGAGCCGACTCCTACAATGAGCAGTTCTTC CATSDPRLAGRADSYNEQFF
- TRBJ2-1 TRBD2 TRBV20-1 TGCAGTGCTAGTAACTCGGGAGGGTACAATGAGCAGTTCTTC CSASNSGGYNEQFF
- TRBJ2-7 TRBD2 TRBV27 TGTGCCAGCAGCCCCACGGGGGGCTCCTACGAGCAGTACTTC CASSPTGGSYEQYF
- TRBJ1-3 TRBD1 TRBV9 TGTGCCAGCAGCGGAGGGACAGGGGGGTCTGGAAACACCATATATTTT CASSGGTGGSGNTIYF
- TRBJ2-5 - TRBV11-3 TGTGCCAGCAGCTTCGACAGGTCCCAAGAGACCCAGTACTTC CASSFDRSQETQYF
- TRBJ2-1 - TRBV6-5 TGTGCCAGCAGTCCCGGGACTTCAACCTACAATGAGCAGTTCTTC CASSPGTSTYNEQFF
- TRBJ2-3 - TRBV6-5 TGTGCCAGCACTTGGGCAGGGTCCTACACAGATACGCAGTATTTT CASTWAGSYTDTQYF
- TRBJ1-1 - TRBV7-9 TGTGCCAGCAGCTTACTCGGGGGATACACTGAAGCTTTCTTT CASSLLGGYTEAFF
- TRBJ1-5 TRBD1 TRBV25-1 TGTGCCAGCGGACAGGTAGATGAAGATCAGCCCCAGCATTTT CASGQVDEDQPQHF
- TRBJ2-1 TRBD2 TRBV30 TGTGCCTGGAGTAGGGGGACTAGCGGGACCAATGAGCAGTTCTTC CAWSRGTSGTNEQFF
few TRBJ2-5 TRBD1 TRBV5-1 TGCGCCAGCAGCTCCGGGACAGGGGGGTACCAAGAGACCCAGTACTTC CASSSGTGGYQETQYF
- TRBJ2-1 TRBD2 TRBV20-1 TGCAGTGCTAGTAGGGCGGGGGGATCCTACAATGAGCAGTTCTTC CSASRAGGSYNEQFF
few TRBJ1-1 - TRBV29-1 TGCAGCGTTGGACGGGGGAACACTGAAGCTTTCTTT CSVGRGNTEAFF
- TRBJ1-2 TRBD1 TRBV4-2 TGTGCCAGCAGCCAATCCATGACAGGGACATTTGGCAACTATGGCTACACCTTC CASSQSMTGTFGNYGYTF
- TRBJ2-4 - TRBV9 TGTGCCAGCAGCGTCAGCCGGGACTTAGGAATTCAGTACTTC CASSVSRDLGIQYF
few TRBJ2-3 TRBD2 TRBV6-6 TGTGCCAGCAGGCGCACTAGCGCTAGCACAGATACGCAGTATTTT CASRRTSASTDTQYF
- TRBJ1-1 - TRBV4-3 TGCGCCAGCAGCCCCCAATCCGGGATTTTCAACACTGAAGCTTTCTTT CASSPQSGIFNTEAFF
- TRBJ1-3 - TRBV7-9 TGTGCCAGCAGCCCCAGACAGCAGACTGGAAACACCATATATTTT CASSPRQQTGNTIYF
- TRBJ2-7 TRBD1 TRBV27 TGTGCCAGCAGTTTACGCCAGGGGGCAACCTACGAGCAGTACTTC CASSLRQGATYEQYF
- TRBJ1-4 - TRBV19 TGTGCCAGTAGTATAGCACATAATGAAAAACTGTTTTTT CASSIAHNEKLFF
- TRBJ1-6 - TRBV7-2 TGTGCCAGCAGCTTCAGGACAGCCAGGAATTCACCCCTCCACTTT CASSFRTARNSPLHF
- TRBJ2-5 TRBD2 TRBV24-1 TGTGCCACCAGTGCCTACCGGGGGGTGTTTGGGGAGACCCAGTACTTC CATSAYRGVFGETQYF
- TRBJ1-1 - TRBV4-3 TGCGCCAGCAGCCAATCCAGGGAGAACACTGAAGCTTTCTTT CASSQSRENTEAFF
- TRBJ2-7 TRBD2 TRBV6-2/TRBV6-3 TGTGCCAGCACCCCCAGGGCGGGAGTTAACTCCTACGAGCAGTACTTC CASTPRAGVNSYEQYF
- TRBJ2-1 TRBD2 TRBV3-1/TRBV3-2 TGTGCCAGCAGGCACACCGGGACTAGAGTCGATGAGCAGTTCTTC CASRHTGTRVDEQFF
- TRBJ2-5 - TRBV3-1/TRBV3-2 TGTGCCAGCAGCCAACCTCCCTCTGGGGGGGAGACCCAGTACTTC CASSQPPSGGETQYF